Sequencing of this T cell receptor beta chain was carried out in a study of T cells after yellow fever vaccination. The CDR3 covers 13 residues. In germline, CDR1 is GTSNPN, CDR2 SVGIG (reference sequence). Trimming took off 0 bases at V and 11 bases at J, with 16 bases between the two ends. This clonotype was counted at least ten times. Each CDR3 protein gets one entry after TCRdb re-called the 5' RACE reads with MiXCR. Among about 320,000 distinct CDR3 sequences listed, around a tenth were seen once. The chain joins TRBV30 to TRBJ1-1; D is perhaps TRBD1 (5 bases). Material: CD4+ T cells sorted from PBMCs, obtained 45 days after the yellow fever booster vaccination. The clonotype was recovered from a man in his late teens or twenties who received the YFV17D yellow fever vaccine. CDR3 sequence: CAWSVQGSPRAFF. The CDR3 nucleotides are TGTGCCTGGAGTGTCCAGGGTTCCCCCCGGGCTTTCTTT.